This T cell receptor (beta chain) was captured in a study of cytomegalovirus exposure and HLA in healthy donors. The PCR had 60 Vbeta and 13 Jbeta primers. Measured with immunoSEQ multiplex PCR; TCRdb has only the in-frame clones, and not every one. The table includes around 150,000 clones, approximately 80% detected once. Germline V gene data show CDR1 as MNHEY and CDR2 as SVGAGI. Trimming stripped 2 bases from V and 2 bases from J, with 13 bases between. The CDR3 totals 15 residues. The chain joins TRBV6-5 to TRBJ2-7; perhaps TRBD2 as D (6 bases). Sample: PBMCs. The receptor was derived from a man aged 25 to 40 in good health and CMV-seronegative. DNA of the CDR3: TGTGCCAGCAGTTACGGAGGGAGGAGCACCTACGAGCAGTACTTC. Translated, it gives CASSYGGRSTYEQYF.